These 14 T cell receptor beta chains came from one sample sequenced in a study of T cell repertoires in cytomegalovirus infection (dated by TCRdb to about 2019). This sample was sequenced with an Illumina HiSeq 1500. Using fastp trimming at Q25 and MiXCR clonotype assembly, TCRdb reanalyzed the public sequencing data and kept in-frame beta chains. When rows share a CDR3 protein, they turn into one entry using the most common DNA and genes. The sample data list some 100,000 distinct CDR3 sequences, and about 22% of these were observed just once. About two fifths of the sample rests with the top ten. Sequenced sample: CD8+ T cells from PBMCs. The receptor source for this set is a human donor in good health (CMV status not recorded). Some clones in this sample may be carry-over from other donors' samples.

This clonotype came up a few times. V gene TRBV14 combines with J gene TRBJ2-5; D is uncertain. Germline assignment: CDR1 SGHDN and CDR2 FVKESK. V lost 4 bases, J lost 3 bases, and 9 bases lay in between. The CDR3 is 13 amino acids. CDR3 protein: CASSLEYKETQYF. Written as DNA, the CDR3 is TGTGCCAGCAGCCTCGAATATAAAGAGACCCAGTACTTC.

A remark on this clonotype: The junction shows a germline mismatch at one end, possibly a read error. This rearrangement joins TRBV4-1 to TRBJ2-5; 9 nucleotides line up with TRBD2. Germline CDR1 reads MGHRA; CDR2 reads YSYEKL. The CDR3 contains 17 residues. CDR3 loop: CASAGASGERYQETQYF. The CDR3, as DNA: TGTGCCAGCGCGGGGGCTAGCGGGGAACGGTACCAAGAGACCCAGTACTTC.

The rearrangement uses TRBV19 and TRBJ2-1; D is perhaps TRBD2 (5 bases). Germline V gene sequence: CDR1 LNHDA, CDR2 SQIVND (reference sequence). V lost 7 bases to trimming and J lost 5 bases, with 15 bases between them. The CDR3 spans 14 residues. The CDR3 sequence: CASTIFSTNNEQFF. The CDR3 nucleotides are TGTGCCAGTACTATTTTCTCGACTAACAATGAGCAGTTCTTC.

Worth noting for this clonotype: At one end, the junction sequence differs from germline, possibly due to a read error. The rearrangement joins TRBV7-4 to TRBJ2-1; D unresolved. This CDR3 region has 18 residues. Germline V gene sequence: CDR1 SGHVT, CDR2 SQSDAQ. DNA for the CDR3: TGTGCCAGCAGCCCCCGATATCCCGGGCCCCGACTCTACAATGAGAAGTTCTTC. Its translation: CASSPRYPGPRLYNEKFF.

The CDR3 spells CASSQDKRSLQPQHF. CDR3 coding DNA: TGCGCCAGCAGCCAAGATAAGAGGTCTCTTCAGCCCCAGCATTTT. The gene calls are TRBV4-1 and TRBJ1-5; D is undetermined. The CDR3 covers 15 residues. Germline V gene data show CDR1 as MGHRA and CDR2 as YSYEKL. Deletions cut 0 bases from V and 6 bases from J, with 12 bases between.

This clonotype was detected ten times or more. V is TRBV7-9 and J is TRBJ2-7; perhaps TRBD1 as D (6 bases). The CDR3 is 12 residues long. Trimming removed 9 bases from V and 1 base from J, with 10 bases in between. CDR1 and CDR2 from the germline V gene are SEHNR and FQNEAQ (reference sequence). CDR3 region: CASSDSSYEQYF. As DNA, the CDR3 is TGTGCCAGTTCGGACAGTTCCTACGAGCAGTACTTC.

This clonotype turned up a few times. V gene TRBV11-2 combines with J gene TRBJ2-1; D is unclear. This CDR3 is 13 amino acids long. The germline gives CDR1 SGHAT, CDR2 FQNNGV. V lost 5 bases and J lost 5, with 10 bases in between. The CDR3 spells CASSPLEDNEQFF. The CDR3 DNA sequence: TGTGCCAGCAGCCCACTCGAGGACAATGAGCAGTTCTTC.

This clonotype was seen ten or more times. The V and J genes are TRBV7-8 and TRBJ2-1; 8 positions agree with TRBD2. CDR1 and CDR2 (germline): SGHVS, FQNEAQ. V trimming: 9 bases; J trimming: 1 base; junction bases outside the gene matches: 11. The CDR3 length is 16 residues. CDR3 amino acids: CASTGLAGSSYNEQFF. CDR3 nucleotide sequence: TGTGCCAGTACTGGGCTAGCGGGCTCATCCTACAATGAGCAGTTCTTC.

The chain employs TRBV20-1 and TRBJ2-7, with D hard to call. V lost 0 bases and J lost 0, with 15 bases in between. The CDR3 runs 16 residues. From germline, CDR1 is DFQATT and CDR2 SNEGSKA (reference sequence). The CDR3 DNA follows: TGCAGTGCTAGAGATCTGCTTTCCGTCGGCTCCTACGAGCAGTACTTC. It codes for CSARDLLSVGSYEQYF.

This clonotype was found once. V is TRBV5-5 and J is TRBJ2-3; no reliable D call. The germline V and J ends were trimmed by 4 bases and 3 bases, with 6 bases remaining between them. Germline values: CDR1 SGHKS, CDR2 YYEKEE (reference sequence). This CDR3 is 12 amino acids long. The CDR3 reads CASSGRTDTQYF. The CDR3 DNA reads as TGTGCCAGCAGCGGGCGGACAGATACGCAGTATTTT.

The V and J genes are TRBV20-1 and TRBJ1-5; D is ambiguous. The CDR3 has 19 amino acids. Germline CDR1 DFQATT, CDR2 SNEGSKA (reference sequence). V lost 4 bases and J 3 bases, leaving 28 bases between the germline ends. The DNA of the CDR3 is TGCAGTGCTACCACCGAACTAACAGATACACCTTCTTCCAATCAGCCCCAGCATTTT. Protein product: CSATTELTDTPSSNQPQHF.

The chain combines TRBV14 with TRBJ2-7, with 7 positions matching TRBD1. There are 13 residues in the CDR3. J lost 4 bases, V lost 3 bases, and 3 bases had no gene match. Germline-derived CDR1 and CDR2 are SGHDN and FVKESK. The CDR3, as DNA: TGTGCCAGCAGCCACGACAGGGATTACGAGCAGTACTTC. Protein product: CASSHDRDYEQYF.

In its sample, this clonotype was seen many times. The CDR3 sequence is CASSLERFMAYEQYF. As DNA, the CDR3 is TGTGCCAGCAGCTTAGAACGGTTTATGGCATACGAGCAGTACTTC. The chain couples TRBV7-2 to TRBJ2-7; D unclear. CDR3 length: 15 residues. Trimming shortened V by 1 base and J by 4 bases, and 14 bases separated the two germline ends. Germline V gene lookup returns CDR1 SGHTA and CDR2 FQGNSA.

This chain joins TRBV20-1 and TRBJ2-3; possible D gene TRBD2, 6 bases. The germline CDR1 and CDR2 sequences are DFQATT and SNEGSKA (reference sequence). The CDR3 is 17 residues long. The germline V and J ends were trimmed by 0 bases and 0 bases, with 16 bases remaining between them. The CDR3 here is CSARDDRELTSTDTQYF. DNA of the CDR3: TGCAGTGCTAGAGATGACCGGGAGCTTACTAGCACAGATACGCAGTATTTT.